This T cell receptor beta chain was retrieved from a study of CD8+CD57+ T cells in acquired aplastic anemia. Whole-study context: DNA from sorted CD4+ and CD8+ cells averaged roughly 3.2 ug.

Germline assignment: CDR1 SGHVS and CDR2 FQNEAQ. The CDR3 has 14 residues. The ends were cut back, 2 bases at V and 2 bases at J, with 7 bases in the middle. Genomic DNA, serving as template, underwent TCR beta VDJ and CDR3 profiling. One entry per CDR3 protein, called by TCRdb with MiXCR from the reads. The sample has around 170,000 distinct CDR3 sequences, around 47% seen once. The authors sequenced patients whose flow cytometry had shown CD8+CD57+ cell expansion. This sequence originates from a human donor with aplastic anemia. The sequenced material came from sorted CD4+, CD8+, or CD8+CD57+ T cells (not recorded which) from PBMCs. The V gene is TRBV7-8, the J gene TRBJ1-3; D might be TRBD1 (6 bases). The CDR3 reads CASSLHRAGNTIYF. The CDR3 DNA is TGTGCCAGCAGCTTACACAGGGCTGGAAACACCATATATTTT.